The source of this TCR beta chain is a study of patients and donors after allogeneic stem cell transplantation. TCRdb re-called the RT-PCR reads through MiXCR, storing one row per CDR3 protein. The repertoire holds about 160,000 distinct CDR3 sequences, with over 25% as singletons. CDR3 length: 15 amino acids. Trimming left V 3 bases short and J 2 bases short, with 14 bases between. The germline V gene has CDR1 MDHEN and CDR2 SYDVKM. V is TRBV28 and J is TRBJ2-7; D gene unclear. This receptor was identified in a human donor who was either an allogeneic HSCT recipient or a stem cell or donor lymphocyte infusion donor (not recorded which). It is not recorded whose cells these are; they may come from a transplant donor. Material for sequencing was blood, either unsorted or a sorted T cell fraction (not recorded which). CDR3 sequence (DNA): TGTGCCAGCAGTTTCCCTACCCGTGCCCCCTACGAGCAGTACTTC. Translated: CASSFPTRAPYEQYF.